Each of the 5 T cell receptor beta chains below was sequenced from the same sample in a study of shared clonotypes between healthy human individuals. Measured with immunoSEQ multiplex PCR; TCRdb has only the in-frame clones, and not every one. The repertoire consists of about 380,000 clones, with 96% occurring once and the leading ten covering approximately 0.32%. Sequencing input: memory CD8+ T cells sorted from blood. Subset: CD45RO+ cells pooled with CCR7-negative TemRA cells. Receptors were obtained from a man in his thirties or forties in good health.

The gene calls are TRBV6-5 and TRBJ1-1; D gene uncertain. The CDR3 contains 11 residues. Germline V lookup: CDR1 MNHEY, CDR2 SVGAGI. V lost 11 bases and J 4 bases, leaving 11 bases between the germline ends. The CDR3: CAALTGTEAFF. In DNA form, the CDR3 reads TGTGCCGCCCTTACGGGCACTGAAGCTTTCTTT.

The genes are TRBV5-1 and TRBJ2-7, with D perhaps matching TRBD2 (5 bases). The CDR3 length is 14 residues. With 0 bases removed from V and 5 bases from J, the gap between germline ends came to 12 bases. Germline lookup yields CDR1 SGHRS and CDR2 YFSETQ. The CDR3 reads CASSLARGSNEQYF. The CDR3 nucleotides read TGCGCCAGCAGCTTGGCGAGAGGGAGCAACGAGCAGTACTTC.

The chain employs TRBV6-1 and TRBJ1-2, with no clear D. Trimming removed 1 base from V and 8 bases from J, with 11 bases in between. Per the germline V gene, CDR1 is MNHNS and CDR2 is SASEGT. The CDR3 is 13 residues long. This CDR3 reads CASSEGSWSGYTF. The CDR3 DNA is TGTGCCAGCAGTGAAGGTTCGTGGTCGGGCTACACCTTC.

The chain employs TRBV7-9 and TRBJ1-2; D perhaps matches TRBD1 (6 bases). The CDR3 is 13 amino acids. Germline assignment: CDR1 SEHNR and CDR2 FQNEAQ (reference sequence). V was clipped by 2 bases and J by 7 bases, with 11 bases between them. CDR3 sequence reads: CASSLTGWSGYTF. In nucleotides, the CDR3 is TGTGCCAGCAGCTTAACAGGGTGGAGTGGCTACACCTTC.

The chain couples TRBV5-1 to TRBJ2-5, with 10 bases that match TRBD2. CDR3 length: 13 residues. Germline CDR1 is SGHRS and CDR2 is YFSETQ. J gave up 5 bases and V 7 bases, and 5 bases lay outside the gene matches. CDR3 sequence (DNA): TGCGCCAGCCGCGATAGCGGGAGGGAGACCCAGTACTTC. Protein: CASRDSGRETQYF.